This T cell receptor beta chain was captured by sequencing in a study of glioma-infiltrating T cells after dendritic cell vaccination listed by TCRdb under 2016. Notes on the research overall: A cohort of about 15 glioblastoma patients from Phase I and II dendritic cell vaccination trials was included, of whom 9 were newly diagnosed and 6 had recurrent disease. Patients received three intradermal dendritic cell vaccine injections at biweekly intervals in the arm below the axilla. TCR sequencing metrics, including TIL content and tumor-blood repertoire overlap, were correlated with survival after dendritic cell vaccination. In glioblastoma patients vaccinated with dendritic cells, deep sequencing of TCR beta CDR3 regions served to measure the amount of tumor-infiltrating lymphocytes and to compare repertoires between tumor and blood. The vaccine was prepared from monocyte-derived dendritic cells that were cultured for approximately seven days with IL-4 and GM-CSF and then pulsed overnight with autologous tumor lysate. Patients received autologous tumor lysate-pulsed dendritic cell vaccination between about 2003 and 2013. The study at large found these results: No direct relationship between TCR clonality and survival was found, suggesting that a diverse polyclonal response may matter. After dendritic cell vaccination, a higher estimated pretreatment TIL content predicted longer time to progression and longer overall survival. The cohort was small and heterogeneous, with few patients having full blood and tumor sets and even fewer initial-recurrent tumor pairs. The response model built on TCR overlap across three groups was characterized as speculative, with prospective validation still needed.

The germline V gene specifies SGHRS as CDR1 and YFSETQ as CDR2. For this chain, trimming is 6 bases at the V end and 8 bases at the J end, and the number of junction bases without a gene match is 7. From its cysteine to its phenylalanine, the CDR3 spans 13 amino acids. CDR3 DNA only is kept here, 39 bases in frame from base 1. Notes on this clone: It lacks a known antigen. No base quality values were provided; no much bigger clone lies one nucleotide off.

To be selected, patients needed enough residual fresh-frozen tumor tissue and more than two years of available survival data. Molecular status otherwise varied across the glioblastoma patients, but none of them carried an isocitrate dehydrogenase mutation. PBMC were collected before vaccination, two weeks after the third vaccination, and at tumor progression when it occurred. Genomic DNA was extracted with the Qiagen DNeasy Blood extraction Kit. Using the immunoSEQ assay, TCRB CDR3 regions were amplified from roughly 1.8 micrograms of genomic DNA, or from all available DNA when less than that was on hand. Multiplex PCR used 60 forward primers for TCR V beta segments and 13 reverse primers for J beta segments. To estimate reads per starting template, synthetic control templates were spiked into each sample at limiting dilution. Reads of 87 bp were generated by sequencing on the Illumina HiSeq System. For the original study's pipeline: To remove PCR and sequencing errors, closely related sequences were merged with a nearest neighbor algorithm. TCR overlap was defined as the percentage of unique tumor TCR beta sequences that were also present in the same patient's peripheral blood. Sourced from immuneACCESS, this table was stored by TCRdb with only in-frame sequences that have V and J called. A share of the clones is absent; for the studies checked, an unresolved V gene accounts for under half, and the remainder has no known explanation. V and J calls plus clone size are reproduced from that table; the DNA served to infer D and trimming. This sample comprises over 90,000 clones, approximately 87% of them detected only once. Of the sample, around 2.9% falls within the top ten clones.

The V and J segments used are TRBV5-1 and TRBJ2-1; a stretch of 8 junction bases matches TRBD1. The sequence was obtained from a human donor with glioblastoma. The starting material was blood, obtained before dendritic cell vaccination. The CDR3 sequence is CASNQGARDEQFF. The nucleotides are TGCGCCAGCAACCAGGGGGCCAGGGATGAGCAGTTCTTC.